The rows below give T cell receptor beta chains drawn from one sample of a study of blood T cell repertoires in COVID-19. Some clones are missing from TCRdb's copy, which holds only in-frame ones; the method was immunoSEQ multiplex PCR. The sample has about 40,000 clones, more than 70% seen once. Sequenced: peripheral blood. The receptor set was obtained from a man in his sixties with active COVID-19. Each CDR3 is given with its conserved first and last residue. Fields, in order: V gene, D gene, J gene, clone size, CDR3 DNA, CDR3 protein. A D gene is named only where the DNA matches it firmly. Expanded clones are given a class, and other clones once, few, many or no size at all.

V: TRBV4-2
D: .
J: TRBJ2-7
size: .
DNA: TGTGCCAGCAGCCACGAGGCTACCTCCTACGAGCAGTACTTC
CDR3: CASSHEATSYEQYF

V: TRBV5-4
D: .
J: TRBJ2-3
size: .
DNA: TGTGCCAGCAGCTTCGCGGGCCAAGGGAGGGATACGCAGTATTTT
CDR3: CASSFAGQGRDTQYF

V: TRBV5-1
D: .
J: TRBJ2-7
size: .
DNA: TGCGCCAGCAGCTTGGCCCCCGGGTCGAGCTACGAGCAGTACTTC
CDR3: CASSLAPGSSYEQYF

V: TRBV18
D: .
J: TRBJ1-2
size: .
DNA: TGTGCCAGCTCACTGAGGACAGCTAACTATGGCTACACCTTC
CDR3: CASSLRTANYGYTF

V: TRBV9
D: TRBD1
J: TRBJ2-7
size: .
DNA: TGTGCCAGCAGCGTAGGTTGGGGACAGGGGAATCGGGAGCAGTACTTC
CDR3: CASSVGWGQGNREQYF

V: TRBV28
D: TRBD1
J: TRBJ1-2
size: once
DNA: TGTGCCAGCAGTTCCCTCCGGGACAGGGAATATGGCTACACCTTC
CDR3: CASSSLRDREYGYTF

V: TRBV29-1
D: TRBD1
J: TRBJ1-3
size: .
DNA: TGCAGCGTTTCAGGGGGGAACACCATATATTTT
CDR3: CSVSGGNTIYF

V: TRBV2
D: .
J: TRBJ1-5
size: .
DNA: TGTGCCAGCAGTGGTGAGGGCCGCGGGAGTCAGCCCCAGCATTTT
CDR3: CASSGEGRGSQPQHF

V: TRBV7-9
D: TRBD1
J: TRBJ2-7
size: .
DNA: TGTGCCAGCAGCCCTTCCGGTCAGGGGGCCTACGAGCAGTACTTC
CDR3: CASSPSGQGAYEQYF

V: TRBV15
D: .
J: TRBJ2-7
size: .
DNA: TGTGCCACCAGCAGAGCCGGGTCCACTTTTTACGAGCAGTACTTC
CDR3: CATSRAGSTFYEQYF

V: TRBV28
D: TRBD2
J: TRBJ2-7
size: .
DNA: TGTGCCAGCAGTACTAGACTAGCGGGAGGGATTTCCTACGAGCAGTACTTC
CDR3: CASSTRLAGGISYEQYF

V: TRBV19
D: .
J: TRBJ2-7
size: .
DNA: TGTGCCAGTAGTATATCGAACAGCCAAGTCTCCTACGAGCAGTACTTC
CDR3: CASSISNSQVSYEQYF

V: TRBV20-1
D: .
J: TRBJ1-1
size: .
DNA: TGCAGTGCTAGTGAATTGCGCACTGAAGCTTTCTTT
CDR3: CSASELRTEAFF

V: TRBV6-6
D: TRBD1
J: TRBJ1-4
size: .
DNA: TGTGCCAGCAGTTACGCGGGACAGCCTAATGAAAAACTGTTTTTT
CDR3: CASSYAGQPNEKLFF

V: TRBV19
D: .
J: TRBJ1-2
size: .
DNA: TGTGCCAGTAGTATCCAGGACTCTGGCTATGGCTACACCTTC
CDR3: CASSIQDSGYGYTF

V: TRBV18
D: TRBD1
J: TRBJ2-6
size: .
DNA: TGTGCCAGCTCACCACCCACAGGGGTTTCTGGGGCCAACGTCCTGACTTTC
CDR3: CASSPPTGVSGANVLTF

V: TRBV4-3
D: TRBD1
J: TRBJ2-7
size: .
DNA: TGCGCCAGCAGCCAAGGAGGGACAGGCTACGAGCAGTACTTC
CDR3: CASSQGGTGYEQYF

V: TRBV5-7
D: .
J: TRBJ2-7
size: .
DNA: .
CDR3: CASSFCARGTYEQYF

V: TRBV4-1
D: TRBD2
J: TRBJ2-7
size: .
DNA: TGCGCCAGCAGCCAAGGGCCAGCGGGAGGCTACGAGCAGTACTTC
CDR3: CASSQGPAGGYEQYF

V: TRBV4-1
D: .
J: TRBJ2-2
size: .
DNA: TGCGCCAGCAGCCAAGTGGCCCCGAACACCGGGGAGCTGTTTTTT
CDR3: CASSQVAPNTGELFF

V: TRBV6-5
D: TRBD1
J: TRBJ1-6
size: few
DNA: TGTGCCAGCAGCCCCGGGACAGCCCAATCACCCCTCCACTTT
CDR3: CASSPGTAQSPLHF

V: TRBV12-3/TRBV12-4
D: TRBD1
J: TRBJ2-7
size: .
DNA: TGTGCCACCGGACAGGGCCTCTCCTACGAGCAGTACTTC
CDR3: CATGQGLSYEQYF

V: TRBV11-3
D: .
J: TRBJ1-1
size: .
DNA: TGTGCCAGCAGCTTAGGCACATCCGAGGACACTGAAGCTTTCTTT
CDR3: CASSLGTSEDTEAFF

V: TRBV6-2/TRBV6-3
D: .
J: TRBJ2-3
size: .
DNA: TGTGCCAGCGGTTGGGGTATTTCCGGGACTAGCACAGATACGCAGTATTTT
CDR3: CASGWGISGTSTDTQYF

V: TRBV7-9
D: .
J: TRBJ2-6
size: .
DNA: TGTGCCAGCAGCCCTGGGGGAGGCTTGGGAGGGGCCAACGTCCTGACTTTC
CDR3: CASSPGGGLGGANVLTF

V: TRBV5-4
D: .
J: TRBJ1-1
size: .
DNA: TGTGCCAGCAGCCCGGCCGGGGGTCGGATGAACACTGAAGCTTTCTTT
CDR3: CASSPAGGRMNTEAFF

V: TRBV7-9
D: .
J: TRBJ2-7
size: .
DNA: TGTGCCAGCAGCCGACTCGGAGAGCAGTACTTC
CDR3: CASSRLGEQYF

V: TRBV2
D: .
J: TRBJ1-1
size: .
DNA: TGTGCCAGGCGCGGGGTGGGAGTGGCTGAAGCTTTCTTT
CDR3: CARRGVGVAEAFF

V: TRBV9
D: TRBD2
J: TRBJ2-3
size: .
DNA: TGTGCCAGCAGCGTTACCAGCGGGAATCTTGGAGATACGCAGTATTTT
CDR3: CASSVTSGNLGDTQYF

V: TRBV28
D: .
J: TRBJ2-2
size: .
DNA: TGTGCCAGCAGTTCCCCACAGGGTTCCACCGGGGAGCTGTTTTTT
CDR3: CASSSPQGSTGELFF

V: TRBV7-2
D: TRBD2
J: TRBJ2-3
size: once
DNA: TGTGCCAGCGACTGGGTAGCGGGAGGAGGTGATACGCAGTATTTT
CDR3: CASDWVAGGGDTQYF

V: TRBV6-2/TRBV6-3
D: TRBD2
J: TRBJ2-7
size: .
DNA: TGTGCCAGCAGTCTAACTAGCGGCTCCTACGAGCAGTACTTC
CDR3: CASSLTSGSYEQYF

V: TRBV5-6
D: TRBD2
J: TRBJ2-3
size: .
DNA: TGTGCCAGCAGCGTTACTAGCGGGAGTCTCGGCACAGATACGCAGTATTTT
CDR3: CASSVTSGSLGTDTQYF

V: TRBV19
D: TRBD1
J: TRBJ1-3
size: .
DNA: TGTGCCAGTACAGTCTACGGGACAGCTGGAAACACCATATATTTT
CDR3: CASTVYGTAGNTIYF

V: TRBV10-1
D: TRBD1
J: TRBJ2-7
size: .
DNA: TGCGCCAGCAGTGAGTCTTGGACAGGGGTATACGAGCAGTACTTC
CDR3: CASSESWTGVYEQYF

V: TRBV6-5
D: .
J: TRBJ1-5
size: .
DNA: TGTGCCAGCGGTCGAGAGTTAAATCAGCCCCAGCATTTT
CDR3: CASGRELNQPQHF

V: TRBV2
D: TRBD2
J: TRBJ2-7
size: few
DNA: TGTGCCAGCAGTGAAGGACTAGCGGGTTCCTACGAGCAGTACTTC
CDR3: CASSEGLAGSYEQYF

V: TRBV7-8
D: .
J: TRBJ1-5
size: .
DNA: TGTGCCAGCAGCGAACAGAGACTAAATCAGCCCCAGCATTTT
CDR3: CASSEQRLNQPQHF

V: TRBV18
D: TRBD1
J: TRBJ1-1
size: .
DNA: TGTGCCAGCTGCCCGGGACAGGGGTCTCCAGAAGCTTTCTTT
CDR3: CASCPGQGSPEAFF

V: TRBV10-3
D: .
J: TRBJ2-7
size: .
DNA: TGTGCCATCAGTGAGTCAGGAGGCGGCTCGCTCTACGAGCAGTACTTC
CDR3: CAISESGGGSLYEQYF

V: TRBV5-1
D: TRBD2
J: TRBJ2-3
size: .
DNA: TGCGCCAGCAGCTCTCGGACTAGCGGGAGCAACACAGATACGCAGTATTTT
CDR3: CASSSRTSGSNTDTQYF

V: TRBV6-5
D: .
J: TRBJ1-1
size: .
DNA: TGTGCCAGCAGCCCCCCCCTACGAACCGGAGCTTTCTTT
CDR3: CASSPPLRTGAFF

V: TRBV11-2
D: .
J: TRBJ1-3
size: .
DNA: TGTGCCAGCAGCGACGTCCGCGGAAAACGAGGAAACACCATATATTTT
CDR3: CASSDVRGKRGNTIYF

V: TRBV6-5
D: TRBD2
J: TRBJ2-4
size: .
DNA: TGTGCCAGCAGGGCGGGAGCCCCCGGACACTTC
CDR3: CASRAGAPGHF

V: TRBV11-1
D: .
J: TRBJ1-2
size: .
DNA: TGTGCCAGCAGCGGGGGCGAAGGCTACACCTTC
CDR3: CASSGGEGYTF

V: TRBV7-2
D: .
J: TRBJ1-1
size: .
DNA: TGTGCCAGCACCGTCAGGGCGAACACTGAAGCTTTCTTT
CDR3: CASTVRANTEAFF

V: TRBV4-1
D: .
J: TRBJ2-5
size: .
DNA: TGCGCCAGCAGCCAAGAATCCGGGACTGAAGAGACCCAGTACTTC
CDR3: CASSQESGTEETQYF

V: TRBV11-2
D: .
J: TRBJ1-1
size: .
DNA: TGTGCCAGCAGCCCCAGGATGAACACTGAAGCTTTCTTT
CDR3: CASSPRMNTEAFF

V: TRBV2
D: .
J: TRBJ1-4
size: .
DNA: TGTGCCAGCAGTGCAGGGTGGAGCGAAAAACTGTTTTTT
CDR3: CASSAGWSEKLFF

V: TRBV9
D: TRBD2
J: TRBJ2-2
size: .
DNA: TGCGCCAGCAGCGTCCTAGCGGGGCCTCCTTCCGGGGAGCTGTTTTTT
CDR3: CASSVLAGPPSGELFF

V: TRBV21-1
D: .
J: TRBJ2-1
size: .
DNA: TGTGCCAGCAGCAAAGGGGAGCGGGAGATCCTCTCCTACAATGAGCAGTTCTTC
CDR3: CASSKGEREILSYNEQFF